This T cell receptor beta chain is drawn from a study of cytomegalovirus exposure and HLA in healthy donors. In the PCR, 60 Vbeta and 13 Jbeta primers were used. Libraries were prepared by immunoSEQ multiplex PCR; TCRdb keeps only in-frame clonotypes and omits some of them. Of about 270,000 clones in the sample, 70% to 90% were seen once. Healthy individuals who donated bone marrow served as the donors. What was sequenced was PBMCs. This receptor was obtained from a man in his forties in good health and CMV-seropositive.

The CDR3 DNA sequence: TGTGCCAGCAGTCCGGGACAGGGGAGTTCACCCCTCCACTTT. Protein product: CASSPGQGSSPLHF. The chain carries TRBV28 and TRBJ1-6; 10 bases line up with TRBD1. CDR3 length equals 14 residues. The germline CDR1 and CDR2 sequences are MDHEN and SYDVKM. The J segment lost 9 bases and the V segment lost 5 bases, leaving 4 bases of the junction unmatched. Full variable domain (outside the CDR3, taken from reference TRBV28 and TRBJ1-6): DVKVTQSSRYLVKRTGEKVFLECVQDMDHENMFWYRQDPGLGLRLIYFSYDVKMKEKGDIPEGYSVSREKKERFSLILESASTNQTSMYLCASSPGQGSSPLHFGNGTRLTVT.